This entry features one T cell receptor (beta chain) sequence. The antigen remains unidentified. The entry originates in a study of blood T cells in healthy people across ages. Whole-study results and caveats: Greater diversity and more naive CD4+ cells were seen in long-lived donors than in aged donors. Because sorting was not performed, PBMCs prevented conclusive naive versus antigen-experienced comparison.

A J-beta primer mix and a sample-barcoded 5' primer were used in a second PCR of about 7 to 12 cycles. Each CDR3 protein is one row after TCRdb ran MiXCR on the 5' RACE reads. The table records some 1,800,000 distinct CDR3 sequences, about 39% of them present only once. CDR1 and CDR2 from the germline V gene are SEHNR and FQNEAQ (reference sequence). This CDR3 has 14 residues. The ends lost 3 bases at V and 4 bases at J; junction bases unmatched: 5. The rearrangement joins TRBV7-9 to TRBJ2-5, with TRBD2 identical over 7 bases. The TCR comes from a human donor in good health. The sample was blood. The CDR3 bases are TGTGCCAGCAGCTTGGGGGGGGTTGCAGAGACCCAGTACTTC. It is translated as CASSLGGVAETQYF.